The table lists the clone carrying this T cell receptor beta chain with a count of one. Its cognate antigen is unknown. The sample originates from a study of cytomegalovirus exposure and HLA in healthy donors. Broader study findings: Reported performance of the classifier showed diagnosis of cytomegalovirus status with high specificity and sensitivity. A later analysis revealed that TCR association rates differed between HLA loci, peaking at DRB1 and bottoming out at HLA-C.

The PCR made use of 60 Vbeta and 13 Jbeta primers. This table comes from immunoSEQ multiplex PCR, and its TCRdb copy is limited to in-frame clones, with some not included. The repertoire consists of fewer than 150,000 clones, with around 70% occurring once and the leading ten covering around 4.2%. Healthy people donating bone marrow made up the donors. The sequencing input was PBMCs. This TCR was recovered from a woman in her forties in good health and CMV-seronegative.

CDR3 sequence: CASRIQGSSYEQYF. The CDR3 DNA follows: TGTGCCAGCAGGATACAGGGAAGCTCCTACGAGCAGTACTTC. This chain uses TRBV2 with TRBJ2-7, with D perhaps TRBD1 (6 bases). V was trimmed by 6 bases and J by 0 bases, leaving 12 bases between them. The length of the CDR3 is 14 residues. Looked up from germline, CDR1 is SNHLY and CDR2 is FYNNEI.